This T cell receptor beta chain was recorded in a study of T cells in localized non-small cell lung cancer. Trimming removed 2 bases from V and 7 bases from J, with 14 bases in between. Germline V gene sequence: CDR1 SEHNR, CDR2 FQNEAQ (reference sequence). CDR3 length equals 15 residues. Study results and caveats: Median roughly 57 top-100 tumor clones were shared with paired adjacent lung.

This table comes from immunoSEQ multiplex PCR, and its TCRdb copy is limited to in-frame clones, with some not included. Altogether over 20,000 clones are present, approximately 83% being singletons, with the ten largest covering 5.8%. About this clone: Its matching antigen is unknown.

The chain uses TRBV7-9 and TRBJ1-4; the D gene is possibly TRBD1 (6 bases). This sample comprised peripheral blood, obtained before any cancer treatment. This clonotype was obtained from a male donor aged 60 or over with stage II squamous cell lung carcinoma. CDR3 coding DNA: TGTGCCAGCAGCTTATTGGTAGGGGGAGTTGAAAAACTGTTTTTT. Protein: CASSLLVGGVEKLFF.